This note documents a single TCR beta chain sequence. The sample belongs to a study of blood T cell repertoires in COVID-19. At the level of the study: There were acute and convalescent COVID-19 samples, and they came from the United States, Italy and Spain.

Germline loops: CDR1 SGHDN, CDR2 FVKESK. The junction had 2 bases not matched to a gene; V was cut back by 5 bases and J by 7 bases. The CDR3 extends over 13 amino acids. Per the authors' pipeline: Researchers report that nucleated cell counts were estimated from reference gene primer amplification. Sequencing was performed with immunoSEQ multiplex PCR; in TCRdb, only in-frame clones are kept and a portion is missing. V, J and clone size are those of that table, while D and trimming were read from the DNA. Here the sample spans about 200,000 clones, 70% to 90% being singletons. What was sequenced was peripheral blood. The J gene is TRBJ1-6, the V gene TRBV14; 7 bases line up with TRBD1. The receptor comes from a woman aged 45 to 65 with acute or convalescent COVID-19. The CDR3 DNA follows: TGTGCCAGCAGCGAACAGGGGAATTCACCCCTCCACTTT. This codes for CASSEQGNSPLHF.